This TCR beta chain was obtained from a study of T cells in Graves' hyperthyroidism and ophthalmopathy. On the study more broadly: Pretreatment peripheral blood was obtained at initial diagnosis.

Amplification of TCR beta CDR3 regions used RNA as the template. The HTBI primer set drove a first-round RT-PCR of the TCR CDR3. TCRdb fed the multiplex PCR reads into MiXCR, producing one record per CDR3 protein. The table has some 800,000 distinct CDR3 sequences, roughly 40% seen once. Germline V gene data show CDR1 as MGHRA and CDR2 as YSYEKL. This CDR3 comprises 13 residues. Broader study findings: With a median lead of around 6.7 months before onset, the model predicted ophthalmopathy.

This clonotype appeared many times. Its antigen is unidentified. One end of the junction is discordant with germline, which a read error may explain. The TCR originated in a man between 18 and 29 years old with Graves' hyperthyroidism. The chain joins TRBV4-1 to TRBJ1-1, with 8 bases fitting TRBD1. The specimen sequenced was blood. The CDR3 reads CASSQGASTEAFF. Here the CDR3 DNA reads TGTGCCAGCAGCCAGGGGGCAAGCACTGAAGCTTTCTTT.